One and the same sample provided the 27 T cell receptor beta chains below, sequenced in a study of cytomegalovirus exposure and HLA in healthy donors. A multiplex PCR was run with 60 Vbeta primers and 13 Jbeta primers. Sequenced by immunoSEQ multiplex PCR; TCRdb stores in-frame clones only, minus some. This sample yields 120,000 to 150,000 clones, of which approximately 80% are seen a single time; 13% belongs to the top ten. Input material: PBMCs. These receptors all come from a man between 40 and 49 years old in good health and CMV-seropositive.

The J gene is TRBJ2-3, the V gene TRBV2; 9 bases match TRBD2. The CDR3 loop spans 14 amino acids. Germline CDR1 and CDR2: SNHLY and FYNNEI. The ends lost 8 bases at V and 2 bases at J; junction bases unmatched: 5. The CDR3 loop is CASRLAGTTDTQYF. The CDR3 nucleotides read TGTGCCAGCCGGCTAGCGGGAACCACAGATACGCAGTATTTT.

This chain joins TRBV19 and TRBJ2-7; the match to TRBD1 covers 11 bases. Germline V CDR1 and CDR2: LNHDA, SQIVND (reference sequence). This CDR3 comprises 15 residues. V lost 5 bases, J lost 2 bases, and 5 bases stayed unmatched. For the CDR3, the DNA is TGTGCCAGTAGTCCGATGGGACAGGGGGCCTACGAGCAGTACTTC. Protein sequence: CASSPMGQGAYEQYF.

This clone has just one count. V and J are TRBV18 and TRBJ1-4, with unresolved D. The CDR3 has 15 residues. CDR1 and CDR2 (germline): KGHSH, LQKENI. With 4 bases removed from V and 0 bases from J, the gap between germline ends came to 9 bases. CDR3 residues: CASSQQIATNEKLFF. The CDR3 DNA sequence: TGTGCCAGCTCACAACAGATAGCAACTAATGAAAAACTGTTTTTT.

The genes are TRBV19 and TRBJ1-1; D is perhaps TRBD1 (5 bases). V was shortened by 3 bases and J by 1 base, with 18 bases between the two germline ends. The CDR3 runs to 17 residues. Per germline, CDR1 LNHDA and CDR2 SQIVND (reference sequence). The CDR3 here is CASSMAGRHPSNTEAFF. The CDR3 nucleotides are TGTGCCAGTAGTATGGCGGGACGTCACCCATCGAACACTGAAGCTTTCTTT.

The J gene is TRBJ1-4, the V gene TRBV5-1; D remains ambiguous. The V and J ends lost 2 bases and 2 bases respectively, with 10 bases between them. CDR1 and CDR2 (germline): SGHRS, YFSETQ. The CDR3 runs 15 residues. CDR3 amino acids: CASSFTTGTNEKLFF. The CDR3, as DNA: TGCGCCAGCAGCTTCACAACGGGGACTAATGAAAAACTGTTTTTT.

The chain is built from TRBV7-8 and TRBJ2-2; a possible D gene is TRBD1 (6 bases). The CDR3 has 18 amino acids. The germline CDR1 and CDR2 sequences are SGHVS and FQNEAQ. Trimming took off 5 bases at V and 1 base at J, with 20 bases between the two ends. CDR3 sequence: CASSVYGKPGQNTGELFF. CDR3 DNA sequence: TGTGCCAGCAGCGTTTATGGCAAACCGGGACAGAACACCGGGGAGCTGTTTTTT.

This chain links TRBV7-2 with TRBJ1-2; unclear D gene. Per germline, CDR1 SGHTA and CDR2 FQGNSA. The CDR3 totals 17 residues. Trimming took off 4 bases at V and 4 bases at J, with 22 bases between the two ends. CDR3 amino acids: CASSSDIQSGAPYGYTF. Here the CDR3 DNA reads TGTGCCAGCAGCTCAGACATCCAGTCCGGCGCGCCCTATGGCTACACCTTC.

The chain has TRBV10-1 and TRBJ2-7; possibly TRBD1 for D (5 bases). The length of the CDR3 is 14 residues. Between the trimmed V and J ends, which lost 7 bases and 1 base, there was a span of 14 bases. Germline CDR1 and CDR2: WNHNN and SYGVQD (reference sequence). This CDR3 reads CASTHNRFSYEQYF. CDR3 nucleotide sequence: TGCGCCAGCACCCACAACAGGTTTTCCTACGAGCAGTACTTC.

V is TRBV4-1 and J is TRBJ1-2, with 7 bases fitting TRBD1. Unmatched junction bases numbered 12, after V lost 0 bases and J lost 2 bases. Germline V gene lookup returns CDR1 MGHRA and CDR2 YSYEKL. CDR3 length: 18 residues. The CDR3 sequence: CASSQDGSLGQLNYGYTF. In DNA form, the CDR3 reads TGCGCCAGCAGCCAAGATGGGAGCTTGGGACAGCTAAACTATGGCTACACCTTC.

The rearrangement uses TRBV7-6 and TRBJ2-1, with D possibly TRBD2 on 6 matching bases. The germline CDR1 and CDR2 sequences are SGHVS and FNYEAQ. V shed 5 bases and J shed 8 bases, with 25 bases lying between them. This CDR3 is 17 amino acids long. As DNA, the CDR3 is TGTGCCAGCAGCCAAGGGGAGGACTCCCCGTCCGTGGATGAGCAGTTCTTC. The encoded protein is CASSQGEDSPSVDEQFF.

The genes are TRBV21-1 and TRBJ1-1; whether TRBD1, the table's D call, matches the DNA was not checked. TRBV21-1 is tagged as a pseudogene. The CDR3 consists of 14 residues. The CDR3 spells CASSNLQGNTEAFF. CDR3 bases: TGTGCCAGCAGCAATCTACAGGGGAACACTGAAGCTTTCTTT.

V usage is TRBV19 and J usage is TRBJ2-4; D is possibly TRBD2 (6 bases). V shed 8 bases and J shed 3 bases, with 17 bases lying between them. This CDR3 comprises 15 residues. Germline CDR1 reads LNHDA; CDR2 reads SQIVND (reference sequence). The CDR3 nucleotides read TGTGCCAGTGCCCCTGCGGTCGGGAGCAAAAACATTCAGTACTTC. It specifies CASAPAVGSKNIQYF.

The rearrangement joins TRBV19 to TRBJ1-5; D not certain. Per the germline V gene, CDR1 is LNHDA and CDR2 is SQIVND (reference sequence). The CDR3 is 14 residues long. Trimming left V 2 bases short and J 4 bases short, with 9 bases between. This chain's CDR3 is CASSIRRGNQPQHF. The CDR3 DNA reads as TGTGCCAGTAGTATACGCAGAGGGAATCAGCCCCAGCATTTT. Full variable domain (remainder filled in from reference TRBV19 and TRBJ1-5): DGGITQSPKYLFRKEGQNVTLSCEQNLNHDAMYWYRQDPGQGLRLIYYSQIVNDFQKGDIAEGYSVSREKKESFPLTVTSAQKNPTAFYLCASSIRRGNQPQHFGDGTRLSIL.

The rearrangement links TRBV28 to TRBJ2-4, with 13 bases identical to TRBD2. With 2 bases clipped from V and 3 bases from J, the junction kept 4 bases outside the gene matches. The CDR3 is 17 amino acids. Per the germline V gene, CDR1 is MDHEN and CDR2 is SYDVKM. CDR3 sequence reads: CASSLTSGRAVKNIQYF. CDR3 nucleotides: TGTGCCAGCAGTTTAACTAGCGGGAGGGCCGTCAAAAACATTCAGTACTTC.

This clone has at least ten counts. The V gene is TRBV19, the J gene TRBJ1-5; no definite D call. Germline CDR1 LNHDA, CDR2 SQIVND (reference sequence). The CDR3 loop spans 15 amino acids. V was pared by 5 bases and J by 0 bases, with 11 bases between. The CDR3 DNA is TGTGCCAGTAGTTTGTTGGCGGCTAGCAATCAGCCCCAGCATTTT. It codes for CASSLLAASNQPQHF.

This sequence joins TRBV5-8 and TRBJ1-5; D perhaps matches TRBD1 (5 bases). CDR1 SGHTS and CDR2 YDEGEE come from the germline V gene. This CDR3 spans 15 amino acids. The V end lost 4 bases, the J end lost 4 bases, and 15 bases lay between the germline ends. The CDR3 region has the DNA TGTGCCAGCAGCCCGACAGTTCTCCATAATCAGCCCCAGCATTTT. Translating it yields CASSPTVLHNQPQHF.

V gene TRBV4-3 combines with J gene TRBJ2-7, with D possibly matching TRBD2 (6 bases). Germline V lookup: CDR1 LGHNA, CDR2 YSLEER. With 3 bases removed from V and 5 bases from J, the gap between germline ends came to 26 bases. This CDR3 has 18 residues. The CDR3 sequence: CASSQDQLRREGSHEQYF. The DNA of the CDR3 is TGCGCCAGCAGCCAGGACCAATTGCGGCGGGAAGGGAGCCACGAGCAGTACTTC.

The CDR3 nucleotides are TGTGCCAGCTACAAACTAGCGGGGGCCCGGGGGGAGCTGTTTTTT. It specifies CASYKLAGARGELFF. V and J are TRBV28 and TRBJ2-2; 11 nucleotides agree with TRBD2. The CDR3 sequence is 15 residues long. Germline V gene sequence: CDR1 MDHEN, CDR2 SYDVKM. Germline trimming cut 8 bases from V and 8 bases from J; bases unmatched to any gene: 10.

The table lists this clone with a count of one. The rearrangement uses TRBV27 and TRBJ2-6; D is possibly TRBD1 (5 bases). Germline V lookup: CDR1 MNHEY, CDR2 SMNVEV (reference sequence). V was pared by 3 bases and J by 0 bases, with 6 bases between. This CDR3 is built from 15 residues. CDR3 residues: CASSFRASGANVLTF. The CDR3 DNA is TGTGCCAGCAGTTTCAGGGCCTCTGGGGCCAACGTCCTGACTTTC.

The chain has TRBV5-4 and TRBJ2-5; the match to TRBD2 covers 8 bases. The ends lost 1 base at V and 11 bases at J; junction bases unmatched: 10. The CDR3 covers 14 residues. The germline V gene encodes CDR1 SGHNT and CDR2 YYREEE (reference sequence). The CDR3 is CASSLSGSSYGQYF. The CDR3 nucleotides read TGTGCCAGCAGCTTGAGCGGGAGCTCCTACGGGCAGTACTTC.

The J gene is TRBJ2-5, the V gene TRBV10-3, with a possible D match to TRBD2 (5 bases). The end of the DNA aligns better with TRBJ2-7, so the J call may be wrong. Germline loops: CDR1 ENHRY, CDR2 SYGVKD. The CDR3 sequence is 13 residues long. The CDR3 sequence: CAIRETNVNEQYF. The CDR3 nucleotides read TGTGCCATCAGAGAGACTAATGTGAACGAGCAGTACTTC.

This clone has more than one count but fewer than ten. The rearrangement links TRBV5-3 to TRBJ2-1, with 7 positions matching TRBD2. TRBV5-3 is classed as an ORF, of uncertain function. This CDR3 contains 15 residues. V shed 4 bases and J 5 bases; nucleotides not matched to a gene: 9. The CDR3, as DNA: TGTGCCAGAAGCCACGGGGGAGGGCCCCACAATGAGCAGTTCTTC. It encodes CARSHGGGPHNEQFF.

This chain uses TRBV29-1 with TRBJ2-7, with 11 bases that match TRBD2. This CDR3 comprises 15 residues. Germline V gene sequence: CDR1 SQVTM, CDR2 ANQGSEA. V trimming: 6 bases; J trimming: 0 bases; junction bases outside the gene matches: 7. CDR3 in amino acids: CSVIAGGLSSYEQYF. CDR3 coding DNA: TGCAGCGTGATAGCGGGAGGGCTAAGCTCCTACGAGCAGTACTTC.

This chain joins TRBV6-5 and TRBJ2-7; D remains ambiguous. The CDR3 extends over 14 amino acids. Germline loops: CDR1 MNHEY, CDR2 SVGAGI. Trimming left V 3 bases short and J 3 bases short, with 12 bases between. The CDR3 DNA is TGTGCCAGCAGTTATACTGGTTCCCACTACGAGCAGTACTTC. It specifies CASSYTGSHYEQYF.

CDR3 region: CASSDGTVGNTEAFF. CDR3 nucleotides: TGTGCCAGCAGCGATGGGACAGTAGGGAACACTGAAGCTTTCTTT. This rearrangement joins TRBV5-4 to TRBJ1-1, with 7 nucleotides matching TRBD1. In germline, CDR1 is SGHNT, CDR2 YYREEE (reference sequence). The CDR3 covers 15 residues. The V and J ends lost 4 bases and 1 base, in that order; junction bases with no gene match: 7.

As for this clone: The sample has other DNA sequences that encode this CDR3 too. The V call is TRBV5-5, the J call TRBJ1-5; tentatively, D is TRBD1 (5 bases). The V end was cut by 2 bases, the J end by 2 bases, with 8 bases between. The germline V gene has CDR1 SGHKS and CDR2 YYEKEE (reference sequence). The CDR3 has 14 amino acids. In DNA, the CDR3 is TGTGCCAGCAGCTTTGGGGCCGGCAATCAGCCCCAGCATTTT. Translated, it gives CASSFGAGNQPQHF.

J is TRBJ2-7 and V is TRBV11-2; TRBD2 matches 11 bases. Germline CDR1 and CDR2: SGHAT and FQNNGV. This CDR3 comprises 14 residues. V trimming: 5 bases; J trimming: 2 bases; junction bases outside the gene matches: 2. The CDR3 here is CASSLAGGTYEQYF. Written as DNA, the CDR3 is TGTGCCAGCAGCCTAGCGGGAGGAACCTACGAGCAGTACTTC.